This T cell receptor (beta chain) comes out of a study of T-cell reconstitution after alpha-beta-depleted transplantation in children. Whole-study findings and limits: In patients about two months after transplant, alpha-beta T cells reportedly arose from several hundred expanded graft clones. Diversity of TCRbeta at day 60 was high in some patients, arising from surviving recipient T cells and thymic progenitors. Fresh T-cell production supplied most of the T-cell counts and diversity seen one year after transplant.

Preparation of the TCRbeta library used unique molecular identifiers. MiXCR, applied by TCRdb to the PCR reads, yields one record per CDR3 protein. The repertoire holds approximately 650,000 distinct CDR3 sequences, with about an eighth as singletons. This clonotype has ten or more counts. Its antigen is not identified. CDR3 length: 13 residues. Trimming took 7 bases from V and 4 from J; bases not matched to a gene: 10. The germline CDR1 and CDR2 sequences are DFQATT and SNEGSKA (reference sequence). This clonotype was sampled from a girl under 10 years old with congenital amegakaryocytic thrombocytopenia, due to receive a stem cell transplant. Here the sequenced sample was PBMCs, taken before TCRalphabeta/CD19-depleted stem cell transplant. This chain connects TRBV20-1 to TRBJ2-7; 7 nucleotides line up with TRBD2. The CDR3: CSVSSGRRYEQYF. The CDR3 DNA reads TGCAGTGTCTCATCCGGGAGGCGTTACGAGCAGTACTTC.